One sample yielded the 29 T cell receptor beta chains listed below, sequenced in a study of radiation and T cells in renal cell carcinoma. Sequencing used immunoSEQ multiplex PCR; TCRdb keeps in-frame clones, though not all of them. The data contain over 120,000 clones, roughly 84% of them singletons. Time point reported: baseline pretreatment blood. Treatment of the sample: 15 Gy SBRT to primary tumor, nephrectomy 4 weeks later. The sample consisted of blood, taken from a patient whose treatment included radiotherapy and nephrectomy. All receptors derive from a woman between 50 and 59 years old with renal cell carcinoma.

The chain's CDR3 is CASSPDRGAGEQYF. The CDR3 DNA is TGTGCCAGCAGCCCGGACCGGGGGGCGGGCGAGCAGTACTTC. The chain uses TRBV13 and TRBJ2-7; D is perhaps TRBD2 (7 bases). This CDR3 region has 14 residues. The V end was cut by 5 bases, the J end by 6 bases, with 17 bases between. The germline gives CDR1 PRHDT, CDR2 FYEKMQ (reference sequence). Based on the CDR3 plus reference TRBV13 and TRBJ2-7, the full variable domain is AAGVIQSPRHLIKEKRETATLKCYPIPRHDTVYWYQQGPGQDPQFLISFYEKMQSDKGSIPDRFSAQQFSDYHSELNMSSLELGDSALYFCASSPDRGAGEQYFGPGTRLTVT.

The CDR3: CAISKGKGETQYF. For the CDR3, the DNA is TGTGCCATCAGTAAAGGGAAGGGGGAGACCCAGTACTTC. The J gene is TRBJ2-5, the V gene TRBV10-3, with D possibly being TRBD1 (5 bases). The CDR3 is made up of 13 amino acids. Per germline, CDR1 ENHRY and CDR2 SYGVKD. V gave up 5 bases and J gave up 5 bases, with 12 bases separating them.

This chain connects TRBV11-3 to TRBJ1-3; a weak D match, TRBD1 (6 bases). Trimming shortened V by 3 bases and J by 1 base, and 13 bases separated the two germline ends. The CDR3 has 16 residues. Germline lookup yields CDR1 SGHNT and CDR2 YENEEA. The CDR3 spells CASSLSGGPSGNTIYF. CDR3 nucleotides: TGTGCCAGCAGCTTGTCGGGGGGGCCTTCTGGAAACACCATATATTTT.

CDR3 DNA: TGTGCCAGCAGCGCTCGCGGGGGGGCTTGGGAGACCCAGTACTTC. Protein: CASSARGGAWETQYF. The chain links TRBV5-4 to TRBJ2-5, with 9 bases identical to TRBD2. Germline V gene sequence: CDR1 SGHNT, CDR2 YYREEE (reference sequence). V was pared by 4 bases and J by 5 bases, with 9 bases of the junction left unmatched. The CDR3 runs to 15 residues. The complete variable domain, with remaining parts taken from reference TRBV5-4 and TRBJ2-5, reads ETGVTQSPTHLIKTRGQQVTLRCSSQSGHNTVSWYQQALGQGPQFIFQYYREEENGRGNFPPRFSGLQFPNYSSELNVNALELDDSALYLCASSARGGAWETQYFGPGTRLLVL.

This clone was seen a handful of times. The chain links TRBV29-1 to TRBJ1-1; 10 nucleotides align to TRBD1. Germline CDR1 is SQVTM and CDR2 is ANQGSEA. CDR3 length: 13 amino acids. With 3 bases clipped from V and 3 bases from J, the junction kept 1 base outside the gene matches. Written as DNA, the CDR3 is TGCAGCGTTGACGGGACAGGGGACACTGAAGCTTTCTTT. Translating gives CSVDGTGDTEAFF.

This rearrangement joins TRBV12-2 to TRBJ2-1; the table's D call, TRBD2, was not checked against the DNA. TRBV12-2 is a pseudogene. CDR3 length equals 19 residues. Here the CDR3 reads CATPPLDGRLAGEVNEQFF. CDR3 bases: TGTGCAACCCCTCCTTTAGATGGCCGACTAGCGGGGGAGGTGAATGAGCAGTTCTTC.

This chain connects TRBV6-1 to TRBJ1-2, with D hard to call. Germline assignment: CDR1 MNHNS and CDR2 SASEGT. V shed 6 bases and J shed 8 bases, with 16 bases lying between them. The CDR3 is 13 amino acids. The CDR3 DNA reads TGTGCCAGCAGCATGGGGAGCACTTGGGGCTACACCTTC. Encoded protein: CASSMGSTWGYTF.

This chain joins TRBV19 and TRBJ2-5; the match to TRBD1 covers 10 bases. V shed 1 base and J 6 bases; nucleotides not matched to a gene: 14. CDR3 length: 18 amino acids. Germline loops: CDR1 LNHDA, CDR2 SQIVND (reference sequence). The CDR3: CASSIGDAGTGARKTQYF. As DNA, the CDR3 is TGTGCCAGTAGTATAGGCGACGCCGGGACAGGGGCGAGAAAGACCCAGTACTTC.

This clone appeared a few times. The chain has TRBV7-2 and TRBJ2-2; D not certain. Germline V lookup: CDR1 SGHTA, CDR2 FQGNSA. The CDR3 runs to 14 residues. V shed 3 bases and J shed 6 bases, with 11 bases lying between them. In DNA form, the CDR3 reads TGTGCCAGCAGCTTGATTAGTGACTCCGGGGAGCTGTTTTTT. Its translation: CASSLISDSGELFF.

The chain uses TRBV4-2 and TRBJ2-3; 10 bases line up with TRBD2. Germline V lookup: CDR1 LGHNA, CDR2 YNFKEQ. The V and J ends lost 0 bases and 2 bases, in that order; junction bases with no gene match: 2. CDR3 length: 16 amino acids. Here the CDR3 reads CASSQELAGFTDTQYF. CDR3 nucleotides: TGTGCCAGCAGCCAAGAACTAGCGGGGTTCACAGATACGCAGTATTTT.

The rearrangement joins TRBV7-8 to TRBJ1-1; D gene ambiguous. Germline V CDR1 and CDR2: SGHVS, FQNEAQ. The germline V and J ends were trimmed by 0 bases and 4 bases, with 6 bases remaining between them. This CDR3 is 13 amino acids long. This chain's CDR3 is CASSLAIITEAFF. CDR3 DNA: TGTGCCAGCAGCTTAGCGATCATCACTGAAGCTTTCTTT.

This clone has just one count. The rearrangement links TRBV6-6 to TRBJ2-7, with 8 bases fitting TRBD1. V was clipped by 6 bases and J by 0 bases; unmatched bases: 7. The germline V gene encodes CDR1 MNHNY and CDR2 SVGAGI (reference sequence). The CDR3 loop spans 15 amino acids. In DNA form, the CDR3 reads TGTGCCAGCAGCCAGACAGGGGCGAACTCCTACGAGCAGTACTTC. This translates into CASSQTGANSYEQYF.

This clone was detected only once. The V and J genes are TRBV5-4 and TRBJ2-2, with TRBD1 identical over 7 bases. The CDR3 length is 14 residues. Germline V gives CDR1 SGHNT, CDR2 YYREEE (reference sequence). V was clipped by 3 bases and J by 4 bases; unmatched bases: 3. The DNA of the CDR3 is TGTGCCAGCAGCTCCGACAGGGCCACCGGGGAGCTGTTTTTT. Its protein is CASSSDRATGELFF.

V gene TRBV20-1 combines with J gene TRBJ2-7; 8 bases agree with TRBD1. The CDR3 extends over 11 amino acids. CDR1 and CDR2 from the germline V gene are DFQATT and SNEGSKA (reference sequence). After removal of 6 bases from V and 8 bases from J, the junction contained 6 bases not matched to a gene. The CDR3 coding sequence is TGCAGTGCCCATGACAGGGGCCAGCAGTACTTC. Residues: CSAHDRGQQYF.

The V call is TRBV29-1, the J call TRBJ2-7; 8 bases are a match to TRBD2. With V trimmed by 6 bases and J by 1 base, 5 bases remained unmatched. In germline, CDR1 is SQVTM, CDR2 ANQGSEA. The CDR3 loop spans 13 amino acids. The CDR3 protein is CSVETSASYEQYF. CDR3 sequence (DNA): TGCAGCGTGGAGACTAGCGCTTCCTACGAGCAGTACTTC.

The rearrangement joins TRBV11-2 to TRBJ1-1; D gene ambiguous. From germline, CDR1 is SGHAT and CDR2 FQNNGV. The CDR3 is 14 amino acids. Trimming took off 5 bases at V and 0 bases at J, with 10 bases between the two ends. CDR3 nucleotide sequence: TGTGCCAGCAGCGCCATCATCCTGAACACTGAAGCTTTCTTT. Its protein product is CASSAIILNTEAFF.

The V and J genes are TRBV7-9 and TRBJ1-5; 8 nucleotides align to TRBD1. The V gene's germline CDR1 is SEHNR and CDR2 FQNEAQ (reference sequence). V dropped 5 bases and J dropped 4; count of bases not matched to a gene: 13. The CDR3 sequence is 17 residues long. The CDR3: CASSLSHARDRNQPQHF. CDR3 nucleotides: TGTGCCAGCAGCCTTTCCCACGCCCGGGACAGGAATCAGCCCCAGCATTTT.

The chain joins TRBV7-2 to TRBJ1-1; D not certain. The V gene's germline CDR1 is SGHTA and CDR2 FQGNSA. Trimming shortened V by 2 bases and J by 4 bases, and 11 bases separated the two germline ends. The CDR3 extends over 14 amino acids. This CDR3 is CASSLWATSTEAFF. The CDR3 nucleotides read TGTGCCAGCAGCTTATGGGCGACAAGCACTGAAGCTTTCTTT.

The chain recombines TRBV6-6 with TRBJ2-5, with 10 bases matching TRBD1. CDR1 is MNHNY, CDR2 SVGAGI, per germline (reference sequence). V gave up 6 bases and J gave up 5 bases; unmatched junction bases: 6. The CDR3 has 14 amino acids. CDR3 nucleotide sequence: TGTGCCAGCAGGACAGGGGGCGAATGGGAGACCCAGTACTTC. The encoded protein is CASRTGGEWETQYF.

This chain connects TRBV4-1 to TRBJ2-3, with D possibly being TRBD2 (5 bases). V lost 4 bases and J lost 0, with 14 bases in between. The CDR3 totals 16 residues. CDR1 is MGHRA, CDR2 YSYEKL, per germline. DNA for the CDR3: TGCGCCAGCAGCCTTAGCGCGGGTACTAGCACAGATACGCAGTATTTT. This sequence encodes CASSLSAGTSTDTQYF.

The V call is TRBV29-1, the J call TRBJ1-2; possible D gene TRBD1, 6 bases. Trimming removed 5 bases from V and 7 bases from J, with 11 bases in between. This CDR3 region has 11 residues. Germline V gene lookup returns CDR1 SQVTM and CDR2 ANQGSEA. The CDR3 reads CSVRGALGYTF. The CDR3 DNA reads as TGCAGCGTTAGGGGGGCCCTTGGCTACACCTTC.

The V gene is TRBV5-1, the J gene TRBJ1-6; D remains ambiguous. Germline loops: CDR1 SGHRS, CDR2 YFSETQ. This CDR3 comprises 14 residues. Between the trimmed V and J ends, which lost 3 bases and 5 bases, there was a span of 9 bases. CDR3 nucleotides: TGCGCCAGCAGCTCCGGACCCAATAATTCACCCCTCCACTTT. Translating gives CASSSGPNNSPLHF.

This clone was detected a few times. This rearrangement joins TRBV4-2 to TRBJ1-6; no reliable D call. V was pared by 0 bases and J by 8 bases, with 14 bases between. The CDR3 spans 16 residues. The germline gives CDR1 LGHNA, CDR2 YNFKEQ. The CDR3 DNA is TGTGCCAGCAGCCAAGAAGTGAGGCGCGGGGATTCACCCCTCCACTTT. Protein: CASSQEVRRGDSPLHF.

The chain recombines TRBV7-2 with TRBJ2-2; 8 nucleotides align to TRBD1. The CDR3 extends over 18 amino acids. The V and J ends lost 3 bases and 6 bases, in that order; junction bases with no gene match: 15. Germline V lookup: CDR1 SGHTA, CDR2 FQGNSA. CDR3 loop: CASSFGAGGARRAGELFF. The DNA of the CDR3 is TGTGCCAGCAGCTTTGGTGCAGGGGGCGCCCGGAGGGCCGGGGAGCTGTTTTTT.

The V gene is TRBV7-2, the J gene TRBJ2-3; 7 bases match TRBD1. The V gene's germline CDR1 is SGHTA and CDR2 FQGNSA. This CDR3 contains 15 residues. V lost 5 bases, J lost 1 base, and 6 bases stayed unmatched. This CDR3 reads CASSPRQGGTDTQYF. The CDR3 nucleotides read TGTGCCAGCAGCCCAAGACAGGGAGGCACAGATACGCAGTATTTT.

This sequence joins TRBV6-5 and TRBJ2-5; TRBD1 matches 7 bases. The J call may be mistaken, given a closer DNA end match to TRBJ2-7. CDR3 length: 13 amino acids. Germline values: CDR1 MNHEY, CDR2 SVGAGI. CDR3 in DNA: TGTGCCAGCAGTTACGGGACAGACTACGAGCAGTACTTC. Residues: CASSYGTDYEQYF.

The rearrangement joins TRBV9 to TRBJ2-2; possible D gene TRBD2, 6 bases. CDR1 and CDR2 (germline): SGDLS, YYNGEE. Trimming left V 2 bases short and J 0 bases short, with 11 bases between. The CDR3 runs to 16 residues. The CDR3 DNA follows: TGTGCCAGCAGCGTTCCTGGGACTGCGAACACCGGGGAGCTGTTTTTT. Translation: CASSVPGTANTGELFF.

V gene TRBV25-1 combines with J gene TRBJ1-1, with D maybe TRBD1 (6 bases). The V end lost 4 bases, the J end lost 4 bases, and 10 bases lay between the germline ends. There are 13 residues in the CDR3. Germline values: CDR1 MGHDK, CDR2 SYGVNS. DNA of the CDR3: TGTGCCAGCAGTGTGGGGGCGCGCACTGAAGCTTTCTTT. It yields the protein CASSVGARTEAFF.

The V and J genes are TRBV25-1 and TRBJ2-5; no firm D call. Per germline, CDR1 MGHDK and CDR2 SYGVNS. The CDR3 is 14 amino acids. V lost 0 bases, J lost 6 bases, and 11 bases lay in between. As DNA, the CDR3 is TGTGCCAGCAGTGAATACGGGCAGGCACAGACCCAGTACTTC. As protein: CASSEYGQAQTQYF.